This T cell receptor beta chain emerged from a study of shared clonotypes between healthy human individuals. Germline values: CDR1 MNHEY, CDR2 SMNVEV (reference sequence). Trimming shortened V by 8 bases and J by 4 bases, and 14 bases separated the two germline ends. CDR3 size: 13 residues. Approximately 200 ng DNA, tens of thousands of T cell genomes, went into each sorted-subset replicate PCR. Profiling relied on immunoSEQ multiplex PCR, and the TCRdb table lists in-frame clones only, not all of them. Of under 1 million clones listed, 95% to 97% are singletons. CD45RO negativity and positive selection for CCR7 defined naive CD8 cells, a population that excluded terminally differentiated effector memory CD45RA+ cells.

This chain uses TRBV27 with TRBJ2-5; unclear D gene. Sample: naive CD8+ T cells sorted from blood. The sequence was obtained from a man aged 30 to 45 in good health. The CDR3 DNA follows: TGTGCCAGCCGACCTGGGCGTCGAGAGACCCAGTACTTC. It yields the protein CASRPGRRETQYF.